These 10 T cell receptor beta chains came from one sample sequenced in a study of cytomegalovirus exposure and HLA in healthy donors. PCR amplification relied on 60 Vbeta primers (plus 13 Jbeta primers). Clones were read by immunoSEQ multiplex PCR, and TCRdb kept only the in-frame ones, dropping some. This table has around 120,000 clones, about 80% appearing once. What was sequenced was PBMCs. The source is a man in his sixties in good health and CMV-seropositive.

This clone came up once. This rearrangement joins TRBV10-3 to TRBJ1-6, with 7 bases identical to TRBD1. With V trimmed by 6 bases and J by 7 bases, 3 bases remained unmatched. Per the germline V gene, CDR1 is ENHRY and CDR2 is SYGVKD. This CDR3 has 13 amino acids. The CDR3 DNA reads TGTGCCATCAGACCGGGACAGAATTCACCCCTCCACTTT. It is translated as CAIRPGQNSPLHF.

This chain connects TRBV28 to TRBJ1-5; D is unresolved. Trimming shortened V by 4 bases and J by 7 bases, and 14 bases separated the two germline ends. Germline V gene sequence: CDR1 MDHEN, CDR2 SYDVKM. CDR3 size: 14 residues. The CDR3 DNA is TGTGCCAGCAGTTGGCAGGTGGTACGGCAGCCCCAGCATTTT. Its translation is CASSWQVVRQPQHF.

The chain uses TRBV28 and TRBJ1-1, with D unclear. V gave up 6 bases and J gave up 0 bases, with 11 bases separating them. Germline V gene sequence: CDR1 MDHEN, CDR2 SYDVKM. This CDR3 has 14 residues. The CDR3 DNA reads as TGTGCCAGCAGCCAGAGGAGCCTGAACACTGAAGCTTTCTTT. This sequence encodes CASSQRSLNTEAFF.

The J gene is TRBJ2-5, the V gene TRBV5-4; no clear D gene. Germline CDR1 SGHNT, CDR2 YYREEE (reference sequence). This CDR3 region has 13 residues. Between the trimmed V and J ends, which lost 3 bases and 3 bases, there was a span of 9 bases. The CDR3: CASSSDKEETQYF. The DNA of the CDR3 is TGTGCCAGCAGCTCAGACAAGGAAGAGACCCAGTACTTC.

The chain carries TRBV19 and TRBJ1-5; D gene unclear. The V and J ends lost 9 bases and 0 bases respectively, with 12 bases between them. CDR3 length equals 14 residues. In germline, CDR1 is LNHDA, CDR2 SQIVND (reference sequence). DNA for the CDR3: TGTGCCAGCCTAAGAGATGGTAGCAATCAGCCCCAGCATTTT. It encodes CASLRDGSNQPQHF.

This clone has a handful of counts. The V gene is TRBV7-3, the J gene TRBJ1-2; TRBD1 matches at 9 bases. The germline V gene has CDR1 SGHTA and CDR2 FQGTGA. This CDR3 contains 14 residues. Losses at the gene ends were 4 bases for V and 6 bases for J; bases not matched to a gene: 6. CDR3 amino acids: CASSYTGGENGYTF. DNA of the CDR3: TGTGCCAGCAGCTACACAGGGGGCGAGAATGGCTACACCTTC.

The rearrangement links TRBV6-4 to TRBJ1-1; 7 bases match TRBD1. The V segment lost 7 bases and the J segment 1 base; nucleotides outside the gene matches: 15. Looked up from germline, CDR1 is MRHNA and CDR2 is SNTAGT. The CDR3 extends over 17 amino acids. CDR3 sequence: CASIFFDRQGSNTEAFF. CDR3 DNA sequence: TGTGCCAGCATTTTTTTTGACCGACAGGGATCGAACACTGAAGCTTTCTTT.

The chain carries TRBV30 and TRBJ2-3; D might be TRBD1 (5 bases). Germline V gives CDR1 GTSNPN, CDR2 SVGIG (reference sequence). Deletions cut 0 bases from V and 4 bases from J, with 5 bases between. This CDR3 is built from 12 residues. CDR3 nucleotides: TGTGCCTGGAGTGTAGGGGCAGATACGCAGTATTTT. Translation gives CAWSVGADTQYF.

This clone was counted only a few times. This chain joins TRBV18 and TRBJ2-7; 8 positions agree with TRBD1. This CDR3 has 14 residues. V lost 2 bases to trimming and J lost 6 bases; unmatched junction nucleotides: 6. The germline CDR1 and CDR2 sequences are KGHSH and LQKENI. Here the CDR3 reads CASSPGQGEGEQYF. CDR3 nucleotides: TGTGCCAGCTCACCAGGACAGGGCGAGGGCGAGCAGTACTTC. Filled out from reference TRBV18 and TRBJ2-7, the complete variable domain reads NAGVMQNPRHLVRRRGQEARLRCSPMKGHSHVYWYRQLPEEGLKFMVYLQKENIIDESGMPKERFSAEFPKEGPSILRIQQVVRGDSAAYFCASSPGQGEGEQYFGPGTRLTVT.

This chain connects TRBV11-2 to TRBJ2-5, with D perhaps TRBD2 (6 bases). The J call is uncertain, as TRBJ2-7 better fits the DNA end. Germline V CDR1 and CDR2: SGHAT, FQNNGV. The CDR3 is 14 amino acids. In DNA, the CDR3 is TGTGCCAGCAGCCCGGATGGGGGGACCTACGAGCAGTACTTC. Protein product: CASSPDGGTYEQYF.